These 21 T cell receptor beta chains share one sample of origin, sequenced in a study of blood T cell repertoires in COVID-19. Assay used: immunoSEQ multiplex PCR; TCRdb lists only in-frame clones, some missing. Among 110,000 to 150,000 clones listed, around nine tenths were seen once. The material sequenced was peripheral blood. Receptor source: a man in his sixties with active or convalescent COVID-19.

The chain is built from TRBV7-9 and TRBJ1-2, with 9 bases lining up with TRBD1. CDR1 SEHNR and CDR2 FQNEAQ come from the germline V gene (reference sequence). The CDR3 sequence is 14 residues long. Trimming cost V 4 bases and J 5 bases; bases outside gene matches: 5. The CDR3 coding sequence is TGTGCCAGCAGCTCGGACAGGGGCTGGTATGGCTACACCTTC. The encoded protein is CASSSDRGWYGYTF.

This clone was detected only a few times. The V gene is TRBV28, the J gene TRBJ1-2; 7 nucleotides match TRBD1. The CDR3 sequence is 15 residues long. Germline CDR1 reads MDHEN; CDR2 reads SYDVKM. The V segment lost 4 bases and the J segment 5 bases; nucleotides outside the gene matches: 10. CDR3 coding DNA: TGTGCCAGCAGTTCCCCGCGACAGGGCGGGTATGGCTACACCTTC. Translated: CASSSPRQGGYGYTF.

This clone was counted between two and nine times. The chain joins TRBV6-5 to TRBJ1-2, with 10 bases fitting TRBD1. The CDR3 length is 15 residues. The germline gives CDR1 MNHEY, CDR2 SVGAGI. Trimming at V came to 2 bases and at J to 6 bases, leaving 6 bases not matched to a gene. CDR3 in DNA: TGTGCCAGCAGTTACCCGGGACAGGGGATCGATGGCTACACCTTC. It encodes CASSYPGQGIDGYTF.

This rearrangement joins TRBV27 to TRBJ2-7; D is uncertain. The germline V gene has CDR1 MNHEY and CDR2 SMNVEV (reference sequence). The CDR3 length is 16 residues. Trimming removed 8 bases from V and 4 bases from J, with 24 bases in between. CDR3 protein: CASAPRVARSRYEQYF. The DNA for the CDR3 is TGTGCCAGCGCTCCTCGGGTTGCCCGTTCTAGGTACGAGCAGTACTTC.

For the CDR3, the DNA is TGCGCCAGCAATTCCGGGGGGCGACGGGGCAATCAGCCCCAGCATTTT. This translates into CASNSGGRRGNQPQHF. This chain uses TRBV10-1 with TRBJ1-5, with D possibly TRBD1 on 6 matching bases. Trimming cost V 7 bases and J 2 bases, with 18 bases left between them. The germline V gene has CDR1 WNHNN and CDR2 SYGVQD (reference sequence). This CDR3 has 16 amino acids.

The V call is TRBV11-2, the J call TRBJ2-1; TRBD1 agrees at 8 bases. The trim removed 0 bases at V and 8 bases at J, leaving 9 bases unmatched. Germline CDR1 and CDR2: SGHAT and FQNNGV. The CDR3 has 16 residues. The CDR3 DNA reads TGTGCCAGCAGCTTAGAATTAGGGACAGGCCGGCATGAGCAGTTCTTC. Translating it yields CASSLELGTGRHEQFF.

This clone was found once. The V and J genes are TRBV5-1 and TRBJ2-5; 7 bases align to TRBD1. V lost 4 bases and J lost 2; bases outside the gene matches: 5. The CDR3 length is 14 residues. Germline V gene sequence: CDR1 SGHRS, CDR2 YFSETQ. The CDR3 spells CASSLTGNQETQYF. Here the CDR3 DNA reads TGCGCCAGCAGCCTGACAGGGAATCAAGAGACCCAGTACTTC. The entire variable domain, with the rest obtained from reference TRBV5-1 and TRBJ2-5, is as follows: KAGVTQTPRYLIKTRGQQVTLSCSPISGHRSVSWYQQTPGQGLQFLFEYFSETQRNKGNFPGRFSGRQFSNSRSEMNVSTLELGDSALYLCASSLTGNQETQYFGPGTRLLVL.

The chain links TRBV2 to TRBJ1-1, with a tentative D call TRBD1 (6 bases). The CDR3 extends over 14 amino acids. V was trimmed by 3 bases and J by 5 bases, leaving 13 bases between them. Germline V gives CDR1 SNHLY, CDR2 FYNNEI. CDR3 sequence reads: CASSEGRGPTEAFF. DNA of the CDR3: TGTGCCAGCAGTGAGGGCAGGGGACCAACTGAAGCTTTCTTT. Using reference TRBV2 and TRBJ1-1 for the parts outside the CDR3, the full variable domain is EPEVTQTPSHQVTQMGQEVILRCVPISNHLYFYWYRQILGQKVEFLVSFYNNEISEKSEIFDDQFSVERPDGSNFTLKIRSTKLEDSAMYFCASSEGRGPTEAFFGQGTRLTVV.

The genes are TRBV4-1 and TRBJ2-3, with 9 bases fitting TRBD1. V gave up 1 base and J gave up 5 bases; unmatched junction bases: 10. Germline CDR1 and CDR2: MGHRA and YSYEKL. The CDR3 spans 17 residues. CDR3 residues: CASSQARDRAAGDTQYF. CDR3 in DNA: TGCGCCAGCAGCCAAGCCCGGGACAGGGCAGCGGGAGATACGCAGTATTTT.

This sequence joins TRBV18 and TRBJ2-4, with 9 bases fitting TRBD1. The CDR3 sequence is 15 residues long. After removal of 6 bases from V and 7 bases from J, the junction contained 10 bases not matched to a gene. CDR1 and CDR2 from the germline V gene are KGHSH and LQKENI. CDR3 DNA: TGTGCCAGCTCGATTTCACAGGGGGCGCGGAACATTCAGTACTTC. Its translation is CASSISQGARNIQYF.

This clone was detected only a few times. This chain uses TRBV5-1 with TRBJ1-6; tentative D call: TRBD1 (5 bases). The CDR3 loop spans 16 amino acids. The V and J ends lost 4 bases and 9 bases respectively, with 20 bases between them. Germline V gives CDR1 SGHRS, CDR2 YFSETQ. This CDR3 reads CASSQAGDPGLSPLHF. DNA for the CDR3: TGCGCCAGCAGCCAAGCGGGGGACCCCGGGCTTTCACCCCTCCACTTT.

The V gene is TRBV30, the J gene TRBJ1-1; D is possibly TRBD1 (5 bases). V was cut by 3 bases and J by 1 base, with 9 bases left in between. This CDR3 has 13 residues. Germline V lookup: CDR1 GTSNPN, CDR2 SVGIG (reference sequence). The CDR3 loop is CAWSAGGNTEAFF. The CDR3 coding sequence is TGTGCCTGGAGCGCCGGGGGGAACACTGAAGCTTTCTTT.

Here the CDR3 DNA reads TGTGCCAGCAGCTTGACCGGGACTAGCACCGGGGAGCTGTTTTTT. Translated, it gives CASSLTGTSTGELFF. The V call is TRBV5-5, the J call TRBJ2-2; 8 positions match TRBD2. Germline trimming cut 1 base from V and 4 bases from J; bases unmatched to any gene: 3. The V gene's germline CDR1 is SGHKS and CDR2 YYEKEE (reference sequence). The CDR3 totals 15 residues.

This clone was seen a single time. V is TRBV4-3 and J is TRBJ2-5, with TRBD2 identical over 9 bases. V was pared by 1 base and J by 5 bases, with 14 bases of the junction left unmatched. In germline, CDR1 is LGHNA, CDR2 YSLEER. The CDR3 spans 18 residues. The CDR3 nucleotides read TGCGCCAGCAGCCAAGGGGTCGGGGGTAGCGGGGGAGACGAGACCCAGTACTTC. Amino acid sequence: CASSQGVGGSGGDETQYF.

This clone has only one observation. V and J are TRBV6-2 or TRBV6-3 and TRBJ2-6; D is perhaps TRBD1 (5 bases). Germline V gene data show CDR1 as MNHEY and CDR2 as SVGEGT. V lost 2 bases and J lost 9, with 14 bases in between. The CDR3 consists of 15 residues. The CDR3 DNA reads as TGTGCCAGCAGTTACAGCTCTGGGGCAGGCAACGTCCTGACTTTC. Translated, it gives CASSYSSGAGNVLTF.

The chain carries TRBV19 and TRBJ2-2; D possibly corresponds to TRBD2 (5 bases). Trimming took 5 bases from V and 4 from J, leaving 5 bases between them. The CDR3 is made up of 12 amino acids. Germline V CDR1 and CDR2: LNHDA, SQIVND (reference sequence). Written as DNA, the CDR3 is TGTGCCAGTAGTCGGGGCACCGGGGAGCTGTTTTTT. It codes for CASSRGTGELFF.

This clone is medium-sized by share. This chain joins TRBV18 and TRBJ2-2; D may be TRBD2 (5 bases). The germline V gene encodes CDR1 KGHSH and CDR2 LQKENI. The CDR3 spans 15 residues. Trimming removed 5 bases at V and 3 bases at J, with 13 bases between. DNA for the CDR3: TGTGCCAGCTCAGGTGGAGCCGGGGACACCGGGGAGCTGTTTTTT. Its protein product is CASSGGAGDTGELFF.

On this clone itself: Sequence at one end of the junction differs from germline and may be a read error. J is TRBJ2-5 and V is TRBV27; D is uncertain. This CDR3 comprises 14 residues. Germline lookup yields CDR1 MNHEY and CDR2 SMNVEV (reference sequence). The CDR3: CASSLDHNQETQYF. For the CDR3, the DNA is TGTGCCAGCAGTTTAGATCACAACCAGGAGACCCAGTACTTC.

The CDR3 is CASSLTGGLSPEQFF. The CDR3 DNA follows: TGTGCCAGCAGCTTGACGGGGGGGCTTTCTCCTGAGCAGTTCTTC. The V call is TRBV5-4, the J call TRBJ2-1; TRBD2 aligns across 8 bases. V gave up 1 base and J gave up 9 bases; unmatched junction bases: 9. This CDR3 is built from 15 residues. Germline V gives CDR1 SGHNT, CDR2 YYREEE (reference sequence). Variable domain in full (rest from reference TRBV5-4 and TRBJ2-1): ETGVTQSPTHLIKTRGQQVTLRCSSQSGHNTVSWYQQALGQGPQFIFQYYREEENGRGNFPPRFSGLQFPNYSSELNVNALELDDSALYLCASSLTGGLSPEQFFGPGTRLTVL.

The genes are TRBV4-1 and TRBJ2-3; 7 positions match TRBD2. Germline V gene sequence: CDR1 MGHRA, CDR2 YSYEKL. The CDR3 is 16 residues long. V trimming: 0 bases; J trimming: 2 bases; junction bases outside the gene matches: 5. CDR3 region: CASSQDRLALTDTQYF. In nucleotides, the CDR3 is TGCGCCAGCAGCCAAGATCGACTAGCCCTCACAGATACGCAGTATTTT.

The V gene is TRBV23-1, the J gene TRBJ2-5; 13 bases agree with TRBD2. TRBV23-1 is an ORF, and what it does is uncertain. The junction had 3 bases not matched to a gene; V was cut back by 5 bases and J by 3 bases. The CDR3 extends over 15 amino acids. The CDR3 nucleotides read TGCGCCAGCAGTAAGGGACTAGCGGGAAAAGAGACCCAGTACTTC. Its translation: CASSKGLAGKETQYF.